The rows below give T cell receptor beta chains drawn from one sample of a study of beta chain features in type 1 diabetes. Measured with immunoSEQ multiplex PCR; TCRdb has only the in-frame clones, and not every one. The sample contains 200,000 to 300,000 clones, over 20% of which appear only once. Sequencing input: naive CD4+ T cells from blood. The receptors were sampled from a woman in her thirties or forties with type 1 diabetes. Each CDR3 is given with its conserved first and last residue. D genes are given only for firm matches. Only some rows state a clone size, as once, few, many or a class for expanded clones.

CDR3 DNA: TGCGCCAGCAGCTTGGCCATGGCGGCTAGCACAGATACGCAGTATTTT
CDR3 protein: CASSLAMAASTDTQYF
J gene: TRBJ2-3
clone size: -
D gene: -
V gene: TRBV5-1

CDR3 DNA: TGTGCCAGCTCACCACCAGCGGGGCGTACCGGGGAGCTGTTTTTT
CDR3 protein: CASSPPAGRTGELFF
J gene: TRBJ2-2
clone size: -
D gene: TRBD2
V gene: TRBV18

CDR3 DNA: TGTGCCACCAGCAGAGATCGACAGTTATTTCCCCAGCATTTT
CDR3 protein: CATSRDRQLFPQHF
J gene: TRBJ1-5
clone size: -
D gene: -
V gene: TRBV15

CDR3 DNA: TGTGCCATCGATTCCTATAGCAATCAGCCCCAGCATTTT
CDR3 protein: CAIDSYSNQPQHF
J gene: TRBJ1-5
clone size: few
D gene: -
V gene: TRBV25-1

CDR3 DNA: TGTGCCAGCACCACTGACTCCGGGACATTCAATGAGCAGTTCTTC
CDR3 protein: CASTTDSGTFNEQFF
J gene: TRBJ2-1
clone size: -
D gene: -
V gene: TRBV9

CDR3 DNA: TGTGCCAGCAGTTTGGGACAGGGCAATCAGCCCCAGCATTTT
CDR3 protein: CASSLGQGNQPQHF
J gene: TRBJ1-5
clone size: few
D gene: TRBD1
V gene: TRBV27

CDR3 DNA: TGCGCCAGCAGCCAAGATGGGAGAACTGAAGCTTTCTTT
CDR3 protein: CASSQDGRTEAFF
J gene: TRBJ1-1
clone size: few
D gene: -
V gene: TRBV4-3

CDR3 DNA: TGCAGCGTCCTTACAGGAAACCAAGAGACCCAGTACTTC
CDR3 protein: CSVLTGNQETQYF
J gene: TRBJ2-5
clone size: few
D gene: -
V gene: TRBV29-1

CDR3 DNA: TGTGCCAGCAGTGGAGGGTTCTATGGCTACACCTTC
CDR3 protein: CASSGGFYGYTF
J gene: TRBJ1-2
clone size: few
D gene: -
V gene: TRBV2

CDR3 DNA: TGTGCCAGCAGCCGACAGGGGGCCGGGGAGACCCAGTACTTC
CDR3 protein: CASSRQGAGETQYF
J gene: TRBJ2-5
clone size: -
D gene: TRBD1
V gene: TRBV7-3

CDR3 DNA: TGCAGCGGAGGACGACAGGGAGACGAAAAACTGTTTTTT
CDR3 protein: CSGGRQGDEKLFF
J gene: TRBJ1-4
clone size: few
D gene: TRBD1
V gene: TRBV29-1

CDR3 DNA: TGTGCCAGCTCCCTTGGGACAGGGGTTCGGGATGAGCAGTTCTTC
CDR3 protein: CASSLGTGVRDEQFF
J gene: TRBJ2-1
clone size: -
D gene: TRBD1
V gene: TRBV18

CDR3 DNA: TGCAGCGTTGTAATTTCCTACGAGCAGTACTTC
CDR3 protein: CSVVISYEQYF
J gene: TRBJ2-7
clone size: few
D gene: -
V gene: TRBV29-1

CDR3 DNA: TGTGCCAGCAGCTCCGGGACAGCTACTAGCTCCTACGAGCAGTACTTC
CDR3 protein: CASSSGTATSSYEQYF
J gene: TRBJ2-7
clone size: -
D gene: TRBD1
V gene: TRBV11-2

CDR3 DNA: TGTGCCAGCAGCCTAGAGTTCAGCACAGATACGCAGTATTTT
CDR3 protein: CASSLEFSTDTQYF
J gene: TRBJ2-3
clone size: -
D gene: -
V gene: TRBV5-4

CDR3 DNA: TGTGCCAGCAGCCTCGCAGGCAGTTACGAGCAGTACTTC
CDR3 protein: CASSLAGSYEQYF
J gene: TRBJ2-7
clone size: few
D gene: -
V gene: TRBV14

CDR3 DNA: TGTGCCAGCAGCTTCTTAGGGGTGGATGGCTACACCTTC
CDR3 protein: CASSFLGVDGYTF
J gene: TRBJ1-2
clone size: -
D gene: -
V gene: TRBV27

CDR3 DNA: TGTGCCAGCAGCCAACAGGGTACGCAGTATTTT
CDR3 protein: CASSQQGTQYF
J gene: TRBJ2-3
clone size: few
D gene: -
V gene: TRBV7-2

CDR3 DNA: TGTGCCAGCTCCCAAGGACTAACAGATACGCAGTATTTT
CDR3 protein: CASSQGLTDTQYF
J gene: TRBJ2-3
clone size: few
D gene: -
V gene: TRBV6-4

CDR3 DNA: TGTGCCAGCAGCGCACTATTCCGGACAGGTAGCACAGATACGCAGTATTTT
CDR3 protein: CASSALFRTGSTDTQYF
J gene: TRBJ2-3
clone size: -
D gene: TRBD1
V gene: TRBV9

CDR3 DNA: TGTGCCAGCAGCTCCAGGGGGAGCTCCTACAATGAGCAGTTCTTC
CDR3 protein: CASSSRGSSYNEQFF
J gene: TRBJ2-1
clone size: few
D gene: TRBD1
V gene: TRBV7-2

CDR3 DNA: TGTGCCAGCAGCTTTCAAGGGGCTCAAGAGACCCAGTACTTC
CDR3 protein: CASSFQGAQETQYF
J gene: TRBJ2-5
clone size: -
D gene: -
V gene: TRBV11-2

CDR3 DNA: TGCAGCGCGAGGACTAGCGGGAGTGAGACCCAGTACTTC
CDR3 protein: CSARTSGSETQYF
J gene: TRBJ2-5
clone size: -
D gene: TRBD2
V gene: TRBV29-1

CDR3 DNA: TGTGCCAGCAGTCCGGAGCCCGGGACAGGGGTTCAGCCCCAGCATTTT
CDR3 protein: CASSPEPGTGVQPQHF
J gene: TRBJ1-5
clone size: -
D gene: TRBD1
V gene: TRBV28

CDR3 DNA: TGTGCCAGCAGTCTACAGGCGCGCTATGGCTACACCTTC
CDR3 protein: CASSLQARYGYTF
J gene: TRBJ1-2
clone size: -
D gene: -
V gene: TRBV28

CDR3 DNA: TGTGCCAGCAGCTATGCAGGGCCCCAGCATTTT
CDR3 protein: CASSYAGPQHF
J gene: TRBJ1-5
clone size: few
D gene: -
V gene: TRBV28

CDR3 DNA: TGTGCCAGCTCACCGTCTGTAGCCACAGAAGCTTTCTTT
CDR3 protein: CASSPSVATEAFF
J gene: TRBJ1-1
clone size: -
D gene: -
V gene: TRBV18

CDR3 DNA: TGCAGCGCCTCTAGCGGGAGGGCCCGGGAGACCCAGTACTTC
CDR3 protein: CSASSGRARETQYF
J gene: TRBJ2-5
clone size: -
D gene: TRBD2
V gene: TRBV29-1

CDR3 DNA: TGTGCCAGCAGCTCACCAGGCGATACGCAGTATTTT
CDR3 protein: CASSSPGDTQYF
J gene: TRBJ2-3
clone size: -
D gene: -
V gene: TRBV7-3

CDR3 DNA: TGCAGCGTTGGGAGGGACAGGATCTATGGCTACACCTTC
CDR3 protein: CSVGRDRIYGYTF
J gene: TRBJ1-2
clone size: -
D gene: TRBD1
V gene: TRBV29-1